This T cell receptor beta chain was retrieved from a study of Ad26.COV2.S vaccination and SARS-CoV-2 variants. Repertoires were generated with immunoSEQ multiplex PCR, while TCRdb's copy carries only in-frame clones and drops some. The table lists a few hundred thousand clones, 80% to 90% of them singletons. Treatment of the sample: roughly 20 received Ad26.COV2.S at low or high dose, single or two shots; roughly 5 received placebo; per-sample allocation not given. Sample collection was performed on day 63 after the first vaccine or placebo injection. This TCR came from a person between 18 and 65 years old who received the Ad26.COV2.S COVID-19 vaccine or a placebo. The sample consisted of peripheral blood, taken in a trial of Ad26.COV2.S vaccine versus placebo.

CDR3 sequence reads: CASSPDSAQETQYF. CDR3 coding DNA: TGTGCCAGCAGCCCAGACAGCGCCCAAGAGACCCAGTACTTC. V gene TRBV7-2 combines with J gene TRBJ2-5; TRBD1 is a possible D gene (5 bases). The germline V gene encodes CDR1 SGHTA and CDR2 FQGNSA. V shed 5 bases and J shed 1 base, with 11 bases lying between them. This CDR3 comprises 14 residues.